Detailed here is one T cell receptor (beta chain). The target antigen is unknown. Method: immunoSEQ multiplex PCR; TCRdb's copy keeps in-frame clones and lacks some. The sample consists of fewer than 150,000 clones, around nine tenths of them appearing once. These data are taken from a study of CD4+ T cells in melanoma. Points from the study as a whole: CD8+ T cell, macrophage and B cell function reportedly correlated with neoantigen-specific CD4+ T cells. In melanoma, neoantigen-specific CD4+ T cells reportedly differed in differentiation state.

The CDR3 contains 15 residues. With 4 bases removed from V and 3 bases from J, the gap between germline ends came to 10 bases. Germline CDR1 and CDR2: SGHDN and FVKESK. The TCR originated in a human donor with melanoma. The J gene is TRBJ1-6, the V gene TRBV14, with unresolved D. The CDR3 loop reads CASSPYSFYNSPLHF. CDR3 bases: TGTGCCAGCAGCCCGTACAGTTTCTATAATTCACCCCTCCACTTT.